Below, 14 T cell receptor beta chains from the same sample are listed, as sequenced in a study of blood T cells in healthy people across ages. The use of a sample-barcoded 5' primer and a J-beta primer mix characterized a second PCR of roughly 6 to 11 cycles. TCRdb redid the calling of the 5' RACE reads with MiXCR, one entry per CDR3 protein. The table records 1.5 million to 2 million distinct CDR3 sequences, roughly 52% of them present only once. The source material was blood. Every receptor here comes from a woman in her 40s in good health.

The chain has TRBV20-1 and TRBJ2-1; 13 nucleotides line up with TRBD2. The J segment lost 4 bases and the V segment lost 0 bases, leaving 6 bases of the junction unmatched. CDR1 and CDR2 from the germline V gene are DFQATT and SNEGSKA (reference sequence). This CDR3 has 17 amino acids. In nucleotides, the CDR3 is TGCAGTGCTAGAGACGGGACTAGCGGGGTAGAGTACAATGAGCAGTTCTTC. Its translation is CSARDGTSGVEYNEQFF.

V and J are TRBV5-1 and TRBJ2-3; perhaps TRBD2 as D (6 bases). CDR3 length equals 14 residues. Germline V gene sequence: CDR1 SGHRS, CDR2 YFSETQ. The ends were cut back, 4 bases at V and 7 bases at J, with 16 bases in the middle. The CDR3 here is CASSVGPGGNTQYF. The CDR3 DNA follows: TGCGCCAGCAGCGTGGGCCCCGGGGGAAATACGCAGTATTTT.

Comment on this clonotype: A read error may explain this, as a much larger clone is one base away. The chain combines TRBV6-5 with TRBJ2-4; 7 nucleotides line up with TRBD1. Judging by the DNA end, TRBJ2-7 fits better; the J call may be wrong. The CDR3 extends over 12 amino acids. Germline loops: CDR1 MNHEY, CDR2 SVGAGI. The CDR3 is CASRTTGCEQYF. The CDR3 DNA follows: TGTGCCAGCAGGACGACAGGGTGCGAGCAGTACTTC.

The table lists this clonotype with a few counts. The chain couples TRBV7-9 to TRBJ2-1; D gene ambiguous. The CDR3 length is 13 residues. Trimming pared 1 base from V and 10 bases from J, leaving 11 bases between. Germline CDR1 is SEHNR and CDR2 is FQNEAQ (reference sequence). In nucleotides, the CDR3 is TGTGCCAGCAGCTTAGGGCTAAATAGGGAGCAGTTCTTC. Amino acid sequence: CASSLGLNREQFF.

This clonotype was counted a few times. The chain couples TRBV3-1 to TRBJ2-5; D might be TRBD1 (9 bases). Between the trimmed V and J ends, which lost 1 base and 11 bases, there was a span of 20 bases. CDR1 is LGHDT, CDR2 YNNKEL, per germline (reference sequence). This CDR3 is built from 15 residues. For the CDR3, the DNA is TGTGCCAGCAGCCAAGCGGGAGGGACAGGGATGAAGCAGTACTTC. As protein: CASSQAGGTGMKQYF.

This clonotype came up a few times. This sequence joins TRBV7-2 and TRBJ2-4; the D call may be TRBD1 or TRBD2 (5 bases each). CDR3 length equals 18 residues. Trimming took off 4 bases at V and 0 bases at J, with 19 bases between the two ends. The germline V gene has CDR1 SGHTA and CDR2 FQGNSA. The CDR3 sequence is CASSSGRGTLLAKNIQYF. CDR3 sequence (DNA): TGTGCCAGCAGCTCGGGACGGGGTACACTCTTAGCCAAAAACATTCAGTACTTC.

The chain couples TRBV12-3 or TRBV12-4 to TRBJ2-3; maybe TRBD2 (5 bases). The ends were cut back, 2 bases at V and 0 bases at J, with 12 bases in the middle. The CDR3 consists of 16 residues. The CDR3 region is CASSLSGDLSTDTQYF. CDR3 nucleotide sequence: TGTGCCAGCAGTTTAAGCGGCGACCTAAGCACAGATACGCAGTATTTT.

The chain uses TRBV24-1 and TRBJ2-1, with 8 bases matching TRBD2. The germline V gene has CDR1 KGHDR and CDR2 SFDVKD. Trimming cost V 2 bases and J 4 bases; bases outside gene matches: 6. The CDR3 runs 16 residues. This chain's CDR3 is CATSDSKRGRYNEQFF. In DNA, the CDR3 is TGTGCCACCAGTGATTCGAAGCGGGGGAGGTACAATGAGCAGTTCTTC.

This clonotype has only a few counts. This rearrangement joins TRBV20-1 to TRBJ2-1; tentatively, D is TRBD2 (6 bases). Per the germline V gene, CDR1 is DFQATT and CDR2 is SNEGSKA (reference sequence). V lost 3 bases, J lost 6 bases, and 21 bases lay in between. CDR3 size: 16 residues. The CDR3 bases are TGCAGTGCTAGGAAGTGGCGGGGAGGCCTAATCAATGAGCAGTTCTTC. Translating gives CSARKWRGGLINEQFF.

The chain employs TRBV4-2 and TRBJ2-1, with TRBD1 as a possible D gene (5 bases). Germline V gene sequence: CDR1 LGHNA, CDR2 YNFKEQ. V lost 4 bases and J 7 bases, leaving 23 bases between the germline ends. The CDR3 consists of 17 residues. CDR3 sequence (DNA): TGTGCCAGCAGCCTAAGCCAAGCCCAGACAGTTTCAAATGAGCAGTTCTTC. As protein: CASSLSQAQTVSNEQFF.

This clonotype was seen at least ten times. The chain couples TRBV20-1 to TRBJ2-7, with no clear D. The CDR3 totals 11 residues. In germline, CDR1 is DFQATT, CDR2 SNEGSKA (reference sequence). V was pared by 6 bases and J by 3 bases, with 9 bases between. The CDR3 region is CSAVGVYEQYF. The CDR3 bases are TGCAGTGCCGTAGGCGTCTACGAGCAGTACTTC.

V and J are TRBV20-1 and TRBJ2-5; TRBD2 might be the D (6 bases). In germline, CDR1 is DFQATT, CDR2 SNEGSKA (reference sequence). Trimming cost V 0 bases and J 2 bases, with 10 bases left between them. This CDR3 has 14 amino acids. CDR3 in DNA: TGCAGTGCTAGAGATCTAGCGTTACAAGAGACCCAGTACTTC. It translates to CSARDLALQETQYF.

There are a few counts of this clonotype. The CDR3 nucleotides read TGTGCCATCAGTGATCAGGACGTCAACGGGCGAGAGACCCAGTACTTC. This codes for CAISDQDVNGRETQYF. The rearrangement uses TRBV10-3 and TRBJ2-5; D remains unclear. Trimming removed 3 bases at V and 4 bases at J, with 18 bases between. The germline gives CDR1 ENHRY, CDR2 SYGVKD. The CDR3 has 16 amino acids.

A few counts support this clonotype. The rearrangement uses TRBV6-4 and TRBJ2-7; D gene uncertain. Germline V gene lookup returns CDR1 MRHNA and CDR2 SNTAGT. V was trimmed by 6 bases and J by 3 bases, leaving 15 bases between them. This CDR3 spans 14 amino acids. DNA for the CDR3: TGTGCCAGCAGGACCAGTCGTCGGATCTACGAGCAGTACTTC. Its protein is CASRTSRRIYEQYF.